These 3 T cell receptor beta chains were sequenced from one sample in a study of human thymus T cells. Thymus specimens were resections from corrective heart surgery. TCRdb keeps only in-frame clones here, not all; method: immunoSEQ multiplex PCR. Here the sample spans around 70,000 clones, over 85% being singletons. Material for sequencing was thymus tissue. The receptors shown here come from a girl under three years old with a congenital heart defect but otherwise immunologically healthy.

V and J are TRBV9 and TRBJ2-1; unclear D gene. V lost 0 bases, J lost 7 bases, and 17 bases lay in between. CDR3 length: 16 amino acids. The germline V gene has CDR1 SGDLS and CDR2 YYNGEE. The CDR3 nucleotides read TGTGCCAGCAGCGTAGTTAGTCCAGGAATGGGAAATGAGCAGTTCTTC. Its translation: CASSVVSPGMGNEQFF.

In DNA form, the CDR3 reads TGTGCCAGCAGTGACGGTAGTTGGGATTCCTCATTCAATCAGCCCCAGCATTTT. This gives the protein CASSDGSWDSSFNQPQHF. The chain carries TRBV2 and TRBJ1-5; the D is unclear. Per germline, CDR1 SNHLY and CDR2 FYNNEI. The V gene lost 3 bases and the J gene lost 3 bases, with 21 bases spanning the gap. The CDR3 runs 18 residues.

J is TRBJ1-2 and V is TRBV12-5; 7 bases map to TRBD1. Germline V gene sequence: CDR1 LGHNT, CDR2 FRNRAP. Trimming at V came to 2 bases and at J to 9 bases, leaving 6 bases not matched to a gene. The CDR3 contains 13 residues. In DNA form, the CDR3 reads TGTGCTAGTGGTTTGTCCCAACAGGGGAGCTACACCTTC. It codes for CASGLSQQGSYTF.